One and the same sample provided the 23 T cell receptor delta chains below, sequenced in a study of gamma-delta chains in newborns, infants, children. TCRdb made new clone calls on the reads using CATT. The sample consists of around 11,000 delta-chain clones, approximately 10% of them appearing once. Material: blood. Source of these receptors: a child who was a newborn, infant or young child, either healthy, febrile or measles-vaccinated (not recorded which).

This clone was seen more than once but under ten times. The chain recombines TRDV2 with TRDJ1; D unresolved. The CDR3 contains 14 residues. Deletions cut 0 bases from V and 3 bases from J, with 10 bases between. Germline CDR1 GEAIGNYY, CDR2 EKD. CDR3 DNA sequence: TGTGCCTGTGACACCCTTCTTGAAGCCGATAAACTCATCTTT. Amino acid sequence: CACDTLLEADKLIF.

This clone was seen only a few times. This CDR3 is CACDTLWMGYTDKLIF. The CDR3 DNA reads as TGTGCCTGTGACACCCTTTGGATGGGTTACACCGATAAACTCATCTTT. This chain joins TRDV2 and TRDJ1; no firm D call. Germline CDR1 and CDR2: GEAIGNYY and EKD. The CDR3 contains 16 residues. Trimming cost V 0 bases and J 0 bases, with 13 bases left between them.

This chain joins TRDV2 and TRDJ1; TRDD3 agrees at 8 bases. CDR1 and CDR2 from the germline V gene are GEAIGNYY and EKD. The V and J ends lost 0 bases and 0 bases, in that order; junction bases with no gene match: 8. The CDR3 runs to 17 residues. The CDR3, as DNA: TGTGCCTGTGACACCTTGTCTGGGGGAGGATACACCGATAAACTCATCTTT. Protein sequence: CACDTLSGGGYTDKLIF.

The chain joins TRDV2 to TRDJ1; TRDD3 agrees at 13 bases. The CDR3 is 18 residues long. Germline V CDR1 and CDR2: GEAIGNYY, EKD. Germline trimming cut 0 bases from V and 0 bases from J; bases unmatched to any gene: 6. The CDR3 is CACDTLLGDTHNTDKLIF. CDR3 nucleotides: TGTGCCTGTGACACCCTACTGGGGGATACGCATAACACCGATAAACTCATCTTT.

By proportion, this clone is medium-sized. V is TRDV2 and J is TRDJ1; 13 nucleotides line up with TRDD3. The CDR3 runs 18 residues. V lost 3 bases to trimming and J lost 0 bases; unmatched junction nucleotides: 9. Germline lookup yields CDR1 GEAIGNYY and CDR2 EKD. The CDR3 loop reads CACDVLGDTQRDTDKLIF. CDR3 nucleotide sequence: TGTGCCTGTGACGTACTGGGGGATACGCAGAGGGACACCGATAAACTCATCTTT.

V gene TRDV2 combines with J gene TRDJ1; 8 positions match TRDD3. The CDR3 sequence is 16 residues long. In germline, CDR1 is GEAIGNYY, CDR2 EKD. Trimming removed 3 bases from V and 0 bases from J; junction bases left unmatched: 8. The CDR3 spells CACDAWGTSYTDKLIF. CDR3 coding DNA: TGTGCCTGTGACGCCTGGGGGACCAGCTACACCGATAAACTCATCTTT.

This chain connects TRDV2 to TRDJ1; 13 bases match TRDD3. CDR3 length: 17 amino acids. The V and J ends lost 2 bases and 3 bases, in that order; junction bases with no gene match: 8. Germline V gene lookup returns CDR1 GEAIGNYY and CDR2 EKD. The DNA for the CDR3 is TGTGCCTGTGACATTCTACTGGGGGATACGCGTCCCGATAAACTCATCTTT. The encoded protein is CACDILLGDTRPDKLIF.

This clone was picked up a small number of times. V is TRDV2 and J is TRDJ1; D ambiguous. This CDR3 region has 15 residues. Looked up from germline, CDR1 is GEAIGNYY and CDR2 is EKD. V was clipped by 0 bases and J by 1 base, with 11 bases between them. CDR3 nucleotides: TGTGCCTGTGACACCTTGGGAACCGGCACCGATAAACTCATCTTT. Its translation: CACDTLGTGTDKLIF.

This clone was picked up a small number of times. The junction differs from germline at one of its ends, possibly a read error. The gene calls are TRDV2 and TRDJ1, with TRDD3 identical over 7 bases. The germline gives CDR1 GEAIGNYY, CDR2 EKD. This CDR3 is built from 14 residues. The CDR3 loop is CACVPVGDFDKPIF. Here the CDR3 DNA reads TGTGCCTGTGTTCCAGTGGGGGACTTCGATAAACCCATCTTT.

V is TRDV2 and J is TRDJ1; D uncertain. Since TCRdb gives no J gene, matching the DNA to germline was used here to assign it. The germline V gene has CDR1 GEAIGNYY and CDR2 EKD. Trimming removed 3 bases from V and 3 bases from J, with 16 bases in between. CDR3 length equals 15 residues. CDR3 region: CACDPVPGRADKLIF. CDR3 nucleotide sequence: TGTGCCTGTGACCCCGTGCCGGGAAGAGCCGATAAACTCATCTTT.

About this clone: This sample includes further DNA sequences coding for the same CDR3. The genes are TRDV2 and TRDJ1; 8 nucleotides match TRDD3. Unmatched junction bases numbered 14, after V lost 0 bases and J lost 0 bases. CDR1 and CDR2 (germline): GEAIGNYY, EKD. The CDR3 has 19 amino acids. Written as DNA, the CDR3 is TGTGCCTGTGACACCGTTGGGGGATTCACTCTCACGTACACCGATAAACTCATCTTT. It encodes CACDTVGGFTLTYTDKLIF.

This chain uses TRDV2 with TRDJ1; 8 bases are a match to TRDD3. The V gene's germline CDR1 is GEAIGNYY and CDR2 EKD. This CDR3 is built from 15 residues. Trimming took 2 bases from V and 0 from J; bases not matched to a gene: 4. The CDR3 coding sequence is TGTGCCTGTGACAATCTGGGGGAGTACACCGATAAACTCATCTTT. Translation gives CACDNLGEYTDKLIF.

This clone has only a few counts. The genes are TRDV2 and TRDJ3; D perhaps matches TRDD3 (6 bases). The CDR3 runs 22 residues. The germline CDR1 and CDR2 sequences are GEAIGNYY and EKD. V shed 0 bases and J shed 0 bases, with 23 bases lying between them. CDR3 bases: TGTGCCTGTGACACCCCCGCGTACCAAGGGGATCTTAGCTCCTGGGACACCCGACAGATGTTTTTC. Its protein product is CACDTPAYQGDLSSWDTRQMFF.

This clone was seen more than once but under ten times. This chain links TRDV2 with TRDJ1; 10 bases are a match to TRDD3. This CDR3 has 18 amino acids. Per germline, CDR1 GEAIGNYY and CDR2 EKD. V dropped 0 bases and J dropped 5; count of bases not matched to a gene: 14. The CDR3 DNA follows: TGTGCCTGTGACACCGTGGGGCAACCTACTGGGGGATCTGATAAACTCATCTTT. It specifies CACDTVGQPTGGSDKLIF.

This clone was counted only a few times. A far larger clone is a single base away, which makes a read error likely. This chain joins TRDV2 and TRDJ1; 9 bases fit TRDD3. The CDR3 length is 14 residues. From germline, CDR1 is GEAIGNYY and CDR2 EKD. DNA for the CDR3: TGTGCCTGTGACATACTGGGGGACACCGATAAACTCACCTTT. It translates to CACDILGDTDKLTF.

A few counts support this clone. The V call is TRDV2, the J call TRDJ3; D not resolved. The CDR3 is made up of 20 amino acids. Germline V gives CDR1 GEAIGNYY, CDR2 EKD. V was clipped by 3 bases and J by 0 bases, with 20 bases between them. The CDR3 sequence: CACDAGGTLGASWDTRQMFF. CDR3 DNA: TGTGCCTGTGACGCCGGTGGGACTTTAGGTGCCTCCTGGGACACCCGACAGATGTTTTTC.

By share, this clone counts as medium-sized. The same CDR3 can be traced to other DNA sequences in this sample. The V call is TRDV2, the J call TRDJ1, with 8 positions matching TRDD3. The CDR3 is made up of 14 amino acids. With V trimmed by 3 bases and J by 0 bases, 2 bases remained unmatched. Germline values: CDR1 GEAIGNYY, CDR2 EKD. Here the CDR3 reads CACDPLGDTDKLIF. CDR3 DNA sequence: TGTGCCTGTGACCCACTGGGGGACACCGATAAACTCATCTTT.

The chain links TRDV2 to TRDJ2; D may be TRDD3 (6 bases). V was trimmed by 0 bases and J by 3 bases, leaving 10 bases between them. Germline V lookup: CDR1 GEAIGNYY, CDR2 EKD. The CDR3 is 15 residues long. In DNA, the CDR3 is TGTGCCTGTGACACCGTAGGGGGGATGACAGCACAACTCTTCTTT. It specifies CACDTVGGMTAQLFF.

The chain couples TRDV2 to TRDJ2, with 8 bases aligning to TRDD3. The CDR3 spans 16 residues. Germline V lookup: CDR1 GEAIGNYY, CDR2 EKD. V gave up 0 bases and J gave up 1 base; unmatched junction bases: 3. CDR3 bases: TGTGCCTGTGACACCGTGGGGGATTTTTTGACAGCACAACTCTTCTTT. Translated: CACDTVGDFLTAQLFF.

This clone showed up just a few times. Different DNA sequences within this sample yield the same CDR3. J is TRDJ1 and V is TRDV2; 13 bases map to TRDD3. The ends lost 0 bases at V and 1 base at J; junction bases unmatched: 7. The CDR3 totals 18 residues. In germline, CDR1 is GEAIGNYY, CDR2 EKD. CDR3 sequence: CACDTLLGDTRLTDKLIF. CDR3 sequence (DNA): TGTGCCTGTGACACCCTACTGGGGGATACGCGGCTCACCGATAAACTCATCTTT.

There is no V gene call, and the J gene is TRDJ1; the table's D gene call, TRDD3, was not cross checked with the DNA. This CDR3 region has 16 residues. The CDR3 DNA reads TGTGCCTGTGACGTTCTTACTGGGGGATACCCCGATAAACTCATCTTT. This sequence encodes CACDVLTGGYPDKLIF.

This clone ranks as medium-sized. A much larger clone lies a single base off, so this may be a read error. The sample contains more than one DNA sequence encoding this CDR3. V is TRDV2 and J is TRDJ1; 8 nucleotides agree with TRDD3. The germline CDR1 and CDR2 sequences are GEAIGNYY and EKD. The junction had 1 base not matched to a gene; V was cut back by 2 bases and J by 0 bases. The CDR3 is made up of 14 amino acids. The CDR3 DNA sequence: TGTGCCTGTGACAAACTGGGGGACACCGATAAACTCATCTTT. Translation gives CACDKLGDTDKLIF.

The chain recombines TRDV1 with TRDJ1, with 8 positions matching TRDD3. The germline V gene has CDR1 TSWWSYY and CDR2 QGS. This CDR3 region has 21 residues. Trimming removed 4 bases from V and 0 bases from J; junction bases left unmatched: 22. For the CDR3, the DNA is TGTGCTCTTGGGGGGGCCTTTACTGGGGATACTCCCACAACGTACACCGATAAACTCATCTTT. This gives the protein CALGGAFTGDTPTTYTDKLIF.